This T cell receptor beta chain was recovered during a study of cytomegalovirus exposure and HLA in healthy donors (dated by TCRdb to the late 2010s). As for the study more broadly: An earlier analysis of roughly 500 of the donors reported about 250 Gb of sequence data and some 100 million unique TCR beta sequences from around 200 million T cells. All discovery cohort repertoires had been generated using a single sequencing platform. The study aimed to test whether cataloging public T cell receptors could reveal signatures of past pathogen exposure. A later genetic analysis used genome-wide SNP genotypes for about 65% of the roughly 670 donors, treating that subset as a discovery cohort. Among the roughly 400 genotyped donors, approximately 76% belonged to the genetic ancestry cluster associated with self-reported Caucasian donors. To decide whether each TCR beta V gene segment behaved as functional or pseudogenic, an earlier analysis of several hundred of the donors relied on high-throughput TCR beta sequencing. Typing coverage differed by locus: A, B, C, DRB1 and DQB1 were typed in about 629-640 donors, DQA1 in about 550, DPA1 in around 610, and DPB1 in 400 to 480. HLA typing covered class I and class II loci at four-digit resolution. A later analysis re-examined previously published TCR beta repertoires from 500 to 700 donors and added high-resolution HLA genotyping to investigate patterns of TCR occurrence. Donor age, sex, ethnicity and CMV serostatus were compiled together with the repertoire data. Rather than using new phenotypic data, the later analysis identified candidate immune exposures from TCR beta sequences and from how often those sequences occurred across donors. Several DR-DQ haplotypes were treated as single units for association and clustering because of strong linkage in the cohort. Roughly 300 gigabases of sequencing data and tens of millions of unique TCR sequences were included in an early release covering several hundred HLA-typed donors. Among almost 400 genotyped donors of the cohort, an average of about 240,000 unique TCR beta nucleotide sequences were sequenced per donor, about a sixth of them non-productive. Using immunosequencing, the study profiled T cell repertoires from approximately 700 subjects and related those repertoires to cytomegalovirus serostatus. In addition to the first cohort of hundreds of subjects, a separate validation cohort of approximately 110 different subjects was used. To predict cytomegalovirus infection status, the study brought together high-throughput TCR immunosequencing, statistical association of individual TCRs with disease status, and machine learning.

Beyond this particular receptor, the publication reports: Most TCR sequences were observed very rarely across donors, whereas some public TCRs were present in many individuals. Some IMGT-functional V segments, including TRBV6-2 and TRBV6-3, could not be distinguished by the 87-base-pair reads and were therefore excluded. In a later analysis, TCR association rates were found to vary across HLA loci, with the most associated TCRs seen for DRB1 alleles and the fewest for HLA-C alleles. A further reported finding was that TCR beta sequences accurately predicted the HLA-A and HLA-B alleles for most subjects in the first cohort. Compared with equally common non-associated chains, HLA-associated TCR beta chains in a later analysis were more clonally expanded and had lower generation probabilities. A few of the identified cytomegalovirus-associated TCR beta chains were confirmed in vitro to be specific for cytomegalovirus antigens. Seventeen rarely observed V segments, including chromosome 9 orphons, were excluded from the earlier analysis of some 590 of the donors because counts were too low. The authors suggested that the approach could potentially be generalized to other disease states and immunological phenotypes. A later genetic analysis reported fewer N-insertions in productive TCRs among donors in an Asian-associated ancestry cluster than the roughly 700-donor mean. In an earlier analysis of roughly 500 of the donors, most TCR beta V segments appeared in productive rearrangements about 90% or about 30% of the time, broadly matching IMGT annotations. Roughly uniform sequencing depth across donors was assumed in presence/absence analyses, although this assumption may not hold. The study gave a list of roughly 150 TCR beta chains associated with cytomegalovirus. Because HLA typing was missing for some donors at each locus, association tests included only the typed subset. Cytomegalovirus status was reported to be diagnosed by the classifier with high specificity and sensitivity in both the original and validation cohorts. Linkage disequilibrium might explain the correlated functional status among segregating V segments, but an unknown experimental factor could not be ruled out. A cluster of highly shared sequence variants was judged likely to represent a technical artifact of the sequencing pipeline. A later analysis reported that several top co-occurrence clusters appeared linked to parvovirus B19, influenza, CMV and Epstein-Barr virus. Most CMV-associated TCR beta chains appeared to be HLA-restricted in a later analysis, and the HLA associations seemed to be driven largely by CMV exposure. When HLA alleles, especially DR and DQ, strongly co-occurred, attributing TCR associations to individual alleles was difficult. The only immune exposure information available for the cohort was CMV serostatus. V-gene and J-gene trimming of TCR beta chains was associated with a missense DCLRE1C variant in a later genetic analysis, and the association was replicated in an independent cohort. Specific HLA alleles were associated with 16,951 TCR beta sequences at a false discovery rate of 0.05 in a later analysis. The cohort was sequenced for TCR beta chains only, and without alpha or paired-chain data the features that could be detected were limited.

In total, 500 to 700 healthy bone marrow donors made up the cohort. At the time of sampling, every cohort member was nominally healthy, though immune exposures that went unrecorded were likely present. The donor tested CMV seropositive and was one of the 289 seropositive cohort members. A peripheral blood sample was collected from each donor, and TCR beta sequencing was performed on peripheral blood mononuclear cells. The Qiagen DNeasy Blood Extraction Kit was used to extract genomic DNA from the blood cell samples. Libraries were made using the immunoSEQ multiplex PCR assay. For the multiplex PCR, a mixture combining 60 forward primers for TCR Vbeta segments and 13 reverse primers for TCR Jbeta segments was used. A multiplex PCR assay on genomic DNA amplified the CDR3 region of rearranged TCR beta genes. The Illumina HiSeq System was used to sequence the amplified TCR beta libraries as 87-base-pair reads. The authors processed their data as follows. A later analysis tallied 75 million to 95 million unique TCR beta chains across the roughly 610 repertoires, and 10 million to 11 million of those chains were shared by two or more donors. To remove PCR and sequencing errors, raw reads were error-corrected and collapsed into unique sequences using a nearest-neighbor algorithm that merged closely related sequences. Alignment of CDR3 sequences to IMGT reference sequences was used to assign V, D and J gene segments. Each retained sequence needed at least a six-nucleotide match to both a V gene segment and a J gene segment. A rearrangement counted as productive if the CDR3 had no stop codons and remained in frame with V and J, and every other rearrangement counted as non-productive. CDR3 was defined by IMGT convention, running from the second conserved V-encoded cysteine to the conserved J-encoded phenylalanine. In an earlier analysis of around 570 of the donors, sequences lacking an unambiguous match to a single V gene segment were excluded. In an earlier analysis of some 590 of the donors, a V segment was called functional when productive rearrangements were above 56.7%, and segregating when the standard deviation between donors exceeded 5%. A statistical classification framework was developed to diagnose cytomegalovirus status using the catalog of TCR beta chain sequences. In a later analysis, TCR nucleotide sequences were compared against IMGT/GENE-DB human TR gene sequences so that V and J genes could be assigned. The TCRdist pipeline was used in a later analysis to assign CDR3 sequences and most-parsimonious VDJ recombination scenarios. In a later analysis, each TCR beta chain was defined by its CDR3 amino acid sequence together with its V-gene family, and reads without a unique V-gene family were excluded. As a way to deal with suspected cross-contamination and a sequencing artifact, a later analysis dropped hundreds of nucleotide sequences that were highly shared and had low generation probability. In a later analysis, a clonal expansion index was calculated for each public chain from normalized within-repertoire ranks of inferred template counts. In a later analysis, generation probabilities were computed with a VDJ recombination model fitted to out-of-frame rearrangements, and the resulting probabilities were checked against IGoR. In a later analysis, hypergeometric tests were used to score TCR-TCR, TCR-HLA and TCR-CMV co-occurrence, with a repertoire-size bias correction applied to TCR pairs. A later analysis estimated false discovery rates by permuting HLA or CMV assignments 20 times. A later analysis grouped co-occurring TCRs with DBSCAN, adding TCRdist sequence similarity when clustering within HLA-allele-positive subsets. Co-occurrence clustering excluded repertoires with fewer than 30,000 or more than 120,000 public chains, plus five with anomalous nucleotide sharing. Sourced from immuneACCESS, this table was stored by TCRdb with only in-frame sequences that have V and J called. A share of the clones is absent; for the studies checked, an unresolved V gene accounts for under half, and the remainder has no known explanation. V, J and clone size were drawn from that table, and D and trimming were deduced from the DNA. The sample has roughly 100,000 clones on record, about 75% of them singletons. The top ten clones comprise 5.8% of the sample.

In the case of this clone: The specificity of this receptor is unknown. Qualities for individual bases were not recorded, and no much larger clone is one base off.

The germline V gene gives CDR1 as MNHNS and CDR2 as SASEGT. The CDR3, from cysteine to phenylalanine, totals 13 residues. The only DNA kept is the CDR3, 39 bases in frame from the first base. V sheds 10 bases and J sheds 4 bases, leaving 14 bases between their ends. This TCR was recovered from a man in his 60s in good health and CMV-seropositive. Material for sequencing was PBMCs. The sequence joins TRBV6-1 to TRBJ1-5; D gene: possibly TRBD1, on 6 matching bases. The nucleotides are TGTGCCACCCTAGACAGGATTAATCAGCCCCAGCATTTT. This translates into CATLDRINQPQHF.